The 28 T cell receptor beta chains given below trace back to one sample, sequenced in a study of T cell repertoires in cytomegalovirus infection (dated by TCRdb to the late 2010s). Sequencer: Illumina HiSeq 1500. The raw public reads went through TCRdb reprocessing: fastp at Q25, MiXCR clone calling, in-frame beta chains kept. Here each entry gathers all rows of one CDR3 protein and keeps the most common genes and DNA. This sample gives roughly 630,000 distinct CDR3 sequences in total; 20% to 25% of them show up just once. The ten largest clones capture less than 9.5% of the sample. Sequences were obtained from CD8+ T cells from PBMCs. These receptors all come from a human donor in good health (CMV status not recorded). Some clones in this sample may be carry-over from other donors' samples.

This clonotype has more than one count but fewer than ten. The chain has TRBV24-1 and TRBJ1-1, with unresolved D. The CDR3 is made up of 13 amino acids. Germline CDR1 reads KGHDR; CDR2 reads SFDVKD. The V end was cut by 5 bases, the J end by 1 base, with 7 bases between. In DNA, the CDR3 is TGTGCCACCAGTGTAGGTAGGAACACTGAAGCTTTCTTT. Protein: CATSVGRNTEAFF.

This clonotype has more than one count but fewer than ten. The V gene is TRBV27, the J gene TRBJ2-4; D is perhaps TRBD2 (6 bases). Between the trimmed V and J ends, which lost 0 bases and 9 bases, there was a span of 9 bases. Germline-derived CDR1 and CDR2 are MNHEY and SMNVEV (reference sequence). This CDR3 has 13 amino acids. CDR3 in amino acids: CASSLSPGGIQYF. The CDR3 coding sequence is TGTGCCAGCAGTTTATCTCCCGGGGGCATTCAGTACTTC.

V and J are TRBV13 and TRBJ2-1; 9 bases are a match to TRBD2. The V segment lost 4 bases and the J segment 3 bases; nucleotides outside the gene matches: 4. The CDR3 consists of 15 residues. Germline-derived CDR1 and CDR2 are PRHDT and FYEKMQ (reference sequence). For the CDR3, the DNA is TGTGCCAGCAGCTCTCTAGCGGGGTTCTACAATGAGCAGTTCTTC. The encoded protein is CASSSLAGFYNEQFF.

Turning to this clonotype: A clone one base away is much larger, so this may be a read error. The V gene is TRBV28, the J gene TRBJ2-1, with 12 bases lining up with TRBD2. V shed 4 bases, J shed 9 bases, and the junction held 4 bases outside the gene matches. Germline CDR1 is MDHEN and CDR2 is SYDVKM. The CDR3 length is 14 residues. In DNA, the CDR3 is TGTGCCAGCAGTTCTAGCGGGGGGGTGCTTGAGCAGTTCTTC. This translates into CASSSSGGVLEQFF.

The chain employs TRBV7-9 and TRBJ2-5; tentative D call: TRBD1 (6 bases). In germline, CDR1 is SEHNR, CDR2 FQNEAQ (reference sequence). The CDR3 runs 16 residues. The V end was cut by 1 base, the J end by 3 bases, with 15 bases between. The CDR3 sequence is CASSLVGVRGKETQYF. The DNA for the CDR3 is TGTGCCAGCAGCTTAGTAGGAGTCAGGGGAAAAGAGACCCAGTACTTC.

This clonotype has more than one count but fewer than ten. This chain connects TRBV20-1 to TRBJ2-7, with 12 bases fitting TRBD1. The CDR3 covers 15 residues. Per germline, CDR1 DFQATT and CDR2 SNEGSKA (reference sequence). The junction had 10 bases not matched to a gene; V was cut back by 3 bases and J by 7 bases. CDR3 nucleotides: TGCAGTGCTAGCCCTCCGGGACAGGGGGCGCGGGAGCAGTACTTC. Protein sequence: CSASPPGQGAREQYF.

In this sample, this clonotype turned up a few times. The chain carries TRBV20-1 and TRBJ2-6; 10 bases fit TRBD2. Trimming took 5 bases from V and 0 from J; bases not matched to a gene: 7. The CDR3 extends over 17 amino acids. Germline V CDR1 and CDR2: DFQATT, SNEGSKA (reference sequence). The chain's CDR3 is CSADLAGVLSGANVLTF. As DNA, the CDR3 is TGCAGTGCTGATCTAGCGGGGGTCCTCTCTGGGGCCAACGTCCTGACTTTC.

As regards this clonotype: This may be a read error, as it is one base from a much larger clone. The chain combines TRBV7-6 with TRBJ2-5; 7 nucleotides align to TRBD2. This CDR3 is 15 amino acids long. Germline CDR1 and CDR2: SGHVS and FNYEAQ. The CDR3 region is CASSPLGGGRETRYF. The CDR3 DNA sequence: TGTGCCAGCAGCCCCCTGGGCGGGGGACGAGAGACCCGGTACTTC.

The CDR3 nucleotides are TGTGCCAGCAGACGAACACAGTGCAGAGATACGCAGTATTTT. Protein product: CASRRTQCRDTQYF. This chain connects TRBV6-5 to TRBJ2-3; D remains unclear. In germline, CDR1 is MNHEY, CDR2 SVGAGI. The V and J ends lost 6 bases and 5 bases respectively, with 15 bases between them. The CDR3 has 14 residues.

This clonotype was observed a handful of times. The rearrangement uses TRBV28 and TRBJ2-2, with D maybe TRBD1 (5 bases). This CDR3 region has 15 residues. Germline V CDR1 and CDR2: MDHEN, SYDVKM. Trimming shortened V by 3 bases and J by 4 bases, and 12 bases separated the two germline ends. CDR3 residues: CASSLFQGSTGELFF. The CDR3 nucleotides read TGTGCCAGCAGTTTGTTTCAGGGAAGCACCGGGGAGCTGTTTTTT.

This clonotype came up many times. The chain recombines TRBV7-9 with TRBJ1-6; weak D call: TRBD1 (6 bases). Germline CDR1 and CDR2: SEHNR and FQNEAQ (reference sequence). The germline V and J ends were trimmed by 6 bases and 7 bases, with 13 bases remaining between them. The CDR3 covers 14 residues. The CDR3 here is CASRATGKNSPLHF. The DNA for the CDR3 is TGTGCCAGCAGAGCTACAGGGAAGAATTCACCCCTCCACTTT.

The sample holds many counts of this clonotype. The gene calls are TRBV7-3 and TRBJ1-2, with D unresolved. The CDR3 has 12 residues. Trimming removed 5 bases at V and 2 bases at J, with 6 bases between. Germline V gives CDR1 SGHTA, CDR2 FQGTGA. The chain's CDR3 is CASSQDNYGYTF. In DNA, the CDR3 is TGTGCCAGCAGCCAGGACAACTATGGCTACACCTTC. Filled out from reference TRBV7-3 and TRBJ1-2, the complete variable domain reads GAGVSQTPSNKVTEKGKYVELRCDPISGHTALYWYRQSLGQGPEFLIYFQGTGAADDSGLPNDRFFAVRPEGSVSTLKIQRTERGDSAVYLCASSQDNYGYTFGSGTRLTVV.

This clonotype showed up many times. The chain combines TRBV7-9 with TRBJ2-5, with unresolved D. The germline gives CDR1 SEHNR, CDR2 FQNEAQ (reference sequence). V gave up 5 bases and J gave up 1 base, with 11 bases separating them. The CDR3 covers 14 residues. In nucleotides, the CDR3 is TGTGCCAGCAGCCGGTCCGGAATCCAAGAGACCCAGTACTTC. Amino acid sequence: CASSRSGIQETQYF.

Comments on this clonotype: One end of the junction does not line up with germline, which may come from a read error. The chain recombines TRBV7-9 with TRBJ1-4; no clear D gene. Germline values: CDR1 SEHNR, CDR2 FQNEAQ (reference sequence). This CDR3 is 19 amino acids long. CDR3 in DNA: TGTGTCAGCAGCTTAGGCCAACACCATCCCGTAACCTCCAATGAAAAACTGTTTTTT. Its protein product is CVSSLGQHHPVTSNEKLFF.

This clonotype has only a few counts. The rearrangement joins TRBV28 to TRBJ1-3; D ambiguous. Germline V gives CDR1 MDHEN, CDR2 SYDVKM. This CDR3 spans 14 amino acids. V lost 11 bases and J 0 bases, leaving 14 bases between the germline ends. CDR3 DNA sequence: TGTGCCCTAACTGGGCCCGACTCTGGAAACACCATATATTTT. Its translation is CALTGPDSGNTIYF.

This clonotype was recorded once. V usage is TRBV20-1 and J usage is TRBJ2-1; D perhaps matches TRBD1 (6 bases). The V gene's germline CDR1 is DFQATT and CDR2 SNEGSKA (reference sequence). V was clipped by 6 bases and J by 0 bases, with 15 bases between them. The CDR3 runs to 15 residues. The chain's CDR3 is CSAGPQGSSYNEQFF. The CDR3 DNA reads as TGCAGTGCGGGGCCACAGGGAAGCTCCTACAATGAGCAGTTCTTC.

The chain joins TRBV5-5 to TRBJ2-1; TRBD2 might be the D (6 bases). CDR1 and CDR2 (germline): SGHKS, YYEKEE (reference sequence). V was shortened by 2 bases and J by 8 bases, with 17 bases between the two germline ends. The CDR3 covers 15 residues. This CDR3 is CASSFPAGSGDEQFF. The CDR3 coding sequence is TGTGCCAGCAGCTTTCCGGCGGGGTCGGGGGATGAGCAGTTCTTC.

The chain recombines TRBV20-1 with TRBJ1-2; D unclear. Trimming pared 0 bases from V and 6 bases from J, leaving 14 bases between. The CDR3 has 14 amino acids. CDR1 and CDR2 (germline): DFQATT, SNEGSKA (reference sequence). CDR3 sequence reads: CSARDAGVVDGYTF. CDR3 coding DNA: TGCAGTGCTAGAGATGCCGGGGTTGTCGATGGCTACACCTTC.

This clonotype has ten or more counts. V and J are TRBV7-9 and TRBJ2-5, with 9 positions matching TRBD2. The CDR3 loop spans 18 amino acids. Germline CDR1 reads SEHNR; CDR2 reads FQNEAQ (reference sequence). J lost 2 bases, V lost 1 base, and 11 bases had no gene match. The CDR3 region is CASSLGLAGAVLQETQYF. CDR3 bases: TGTGCCAGCAGCTTAGGTTTAGCGGGGGCTGTATTACAAGAGACCCAGTACTTC.

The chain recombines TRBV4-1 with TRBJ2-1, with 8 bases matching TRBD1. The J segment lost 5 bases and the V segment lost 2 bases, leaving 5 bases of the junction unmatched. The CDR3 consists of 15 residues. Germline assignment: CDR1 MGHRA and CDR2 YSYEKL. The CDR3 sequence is CASSQLGQANNEQFF. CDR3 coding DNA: TGCGCCAGCAGCCAATTGGGACAGGCTAACAATGAGCAGTTCTTC.

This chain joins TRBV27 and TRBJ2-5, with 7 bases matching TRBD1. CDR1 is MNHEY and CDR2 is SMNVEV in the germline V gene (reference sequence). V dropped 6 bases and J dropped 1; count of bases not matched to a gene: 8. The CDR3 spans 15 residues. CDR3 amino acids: CASSPGTVIQETQYF. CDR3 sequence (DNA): TGTGCCAGCAGCCCGGGGACAGTAATCCAAGAGACCCAGTACTTC.

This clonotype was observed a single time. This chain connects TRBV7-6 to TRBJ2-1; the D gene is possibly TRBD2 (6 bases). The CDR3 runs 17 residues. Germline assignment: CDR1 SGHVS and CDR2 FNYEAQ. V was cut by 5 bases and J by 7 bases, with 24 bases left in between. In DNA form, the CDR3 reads TGTGCCAGCAGCCGCCGGACTCGCGGGGTTAACTTTAATGAGCAGTTCTTC. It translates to CASSRRTRGVNFNEQFF.

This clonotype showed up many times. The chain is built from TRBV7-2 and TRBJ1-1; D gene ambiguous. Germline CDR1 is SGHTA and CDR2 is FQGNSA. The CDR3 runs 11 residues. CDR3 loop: CGSARGTEAFF. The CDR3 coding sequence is TGTGGATCGGCCCGAGGCACTGAAGCTTTCTTT.

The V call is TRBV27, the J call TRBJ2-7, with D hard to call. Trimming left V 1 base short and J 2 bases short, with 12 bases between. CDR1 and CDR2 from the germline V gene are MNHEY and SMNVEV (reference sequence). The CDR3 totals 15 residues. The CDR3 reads CASSLYGRAPYEQYV. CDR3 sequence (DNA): TGTGCCAGCAGTTTATATGGACGCGCGCCCTACGAGCAGTACGTC.

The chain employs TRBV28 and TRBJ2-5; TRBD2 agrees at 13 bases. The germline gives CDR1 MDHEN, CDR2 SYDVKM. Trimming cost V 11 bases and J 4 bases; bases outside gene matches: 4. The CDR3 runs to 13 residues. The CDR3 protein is CASGLAGAETQYF. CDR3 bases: TGTGCCTCAGGACTAGCGGGGGCAGAGACCCAGTACTTC. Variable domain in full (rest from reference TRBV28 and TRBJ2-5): DVKVTQSSRYLVKRTGEKVFLECVQDMDHENMFWYRQDPGLGLRLIYFSYDVKMKEKGDIPEGYSVSREKKERFSLILESASTNQTSMYLCASGLAGAETQYFGPGTRLLVL.

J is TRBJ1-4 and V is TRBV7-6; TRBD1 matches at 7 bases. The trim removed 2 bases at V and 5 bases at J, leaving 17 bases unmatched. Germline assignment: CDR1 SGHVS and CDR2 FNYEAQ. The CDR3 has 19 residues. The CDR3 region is CASSLRRGDRGGYNEKLFF. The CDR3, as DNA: TGTGCCAGCAGCTTACGTCGGGGGGACAGAGGGGGTTACAATGAAAAACTGTTTTTT.

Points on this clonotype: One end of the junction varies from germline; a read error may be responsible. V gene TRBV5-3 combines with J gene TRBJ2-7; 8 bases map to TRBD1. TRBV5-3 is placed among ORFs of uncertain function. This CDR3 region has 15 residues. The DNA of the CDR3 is TGTGCCAGCAGCTCACACCGGGACAGGTTCTACGAGCAGTACTTC. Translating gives CASSSHRDRFYEQYF.

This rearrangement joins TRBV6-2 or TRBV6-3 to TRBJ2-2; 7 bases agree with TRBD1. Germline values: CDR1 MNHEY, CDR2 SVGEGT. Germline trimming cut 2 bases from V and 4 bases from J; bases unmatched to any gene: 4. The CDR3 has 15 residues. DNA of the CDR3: TGTGCCAGCAGTTACGGGGACAGACCCACCGGGGAGCTGTTTTTT. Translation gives CASSYGDRPTGELFF.